Described below is a single T cell receptor beta chain sequence and its context. The antigen remains unidentified. This entry belongs to a study of T cell responses to AZD1222 COVID-19 vaccine. Findings of the study overall: Regions left unmutated in variants are reportedly the target of nearly half of spike-specific TCRs.

Libraries were prepared by immunoSEQ multiplex PCR; TCRdb keeps only in-frame clonotypes and omits some of them. The sample lists 95,000 to 110,000 clones, over 75% seen once, with 7% to 10% in the top ten. Per the germline V gene, CDR1 is SGHTA and CDR2 is FQGNSA. This CDR3 contains 14 residues. The V and J ends lost 5 bases and 1 base respectively, with 11 bases between them. The clonotype was recovered from an adult in good health. This chain links TRBV7-2 with TRBJ2-5, with D unclear. The sequenced sample was peripheral blood, obtained on day 0 of AZD1222 vaccination. The CDR3: CASSPGPIQETQYF. The CDR3, as DNA: TGTGCCAGCAGCCCCGGACCTATCCAAGAGACCCAGTACTTC. Full variable domain (rest looked up from reference TRBV7-2 and TRBJ2-5): GAGVSQSPSNKVTEKGKDVELRCDPISGHTALYWYRQSLGQGLEFLIYFQGNSAPDKSGLPSDRFSAERTGGSVSTLTIQRTQQEDSAVYLCASSPGPIQETQYFGPGTRLLVL.